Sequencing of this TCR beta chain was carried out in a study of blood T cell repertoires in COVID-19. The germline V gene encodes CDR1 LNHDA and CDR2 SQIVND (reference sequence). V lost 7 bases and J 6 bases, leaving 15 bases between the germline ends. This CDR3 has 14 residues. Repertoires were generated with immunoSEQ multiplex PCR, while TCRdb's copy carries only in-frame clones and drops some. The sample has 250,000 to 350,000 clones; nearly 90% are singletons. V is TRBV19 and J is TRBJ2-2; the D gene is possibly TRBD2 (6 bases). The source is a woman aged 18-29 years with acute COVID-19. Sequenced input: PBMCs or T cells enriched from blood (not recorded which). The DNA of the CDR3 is TGTGCCAGTAAACCAGGGACTGGCCCCGGGGAGCTGTTTTTT. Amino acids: CASKPGTGPGELFF.